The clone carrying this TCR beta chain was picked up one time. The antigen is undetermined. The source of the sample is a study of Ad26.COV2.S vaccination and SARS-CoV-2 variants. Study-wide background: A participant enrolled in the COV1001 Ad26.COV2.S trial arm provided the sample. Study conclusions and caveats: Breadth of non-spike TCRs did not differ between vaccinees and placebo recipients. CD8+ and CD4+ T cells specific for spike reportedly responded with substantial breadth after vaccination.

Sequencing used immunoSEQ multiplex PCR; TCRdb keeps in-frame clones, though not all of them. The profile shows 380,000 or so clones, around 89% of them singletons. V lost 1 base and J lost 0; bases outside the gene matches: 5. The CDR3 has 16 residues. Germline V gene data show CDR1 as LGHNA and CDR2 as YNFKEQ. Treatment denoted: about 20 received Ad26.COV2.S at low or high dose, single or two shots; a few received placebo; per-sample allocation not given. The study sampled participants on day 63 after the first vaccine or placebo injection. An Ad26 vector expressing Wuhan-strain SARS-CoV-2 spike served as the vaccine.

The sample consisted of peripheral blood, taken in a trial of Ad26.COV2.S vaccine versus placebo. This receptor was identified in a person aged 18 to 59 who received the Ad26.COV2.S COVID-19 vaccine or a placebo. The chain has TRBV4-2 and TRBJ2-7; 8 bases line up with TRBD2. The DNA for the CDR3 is TGTGCCAGCAGCCAAGCGATTGGGACTAGCTCCTACGAGCAGTACTTC. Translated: CASSQAIGTSSYEQYF.